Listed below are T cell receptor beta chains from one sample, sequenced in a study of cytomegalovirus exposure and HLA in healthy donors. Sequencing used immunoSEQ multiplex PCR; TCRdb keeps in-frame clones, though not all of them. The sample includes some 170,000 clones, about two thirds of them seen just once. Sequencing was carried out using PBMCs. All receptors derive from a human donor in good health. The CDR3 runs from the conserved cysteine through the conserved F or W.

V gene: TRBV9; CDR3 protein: CASAGGANTGELFF
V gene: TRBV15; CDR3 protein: CATSFPQGTNEKLFF
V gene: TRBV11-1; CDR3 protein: CASSLGSREFDTQYF
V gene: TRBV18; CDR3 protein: CASSPPGPIQETQYF
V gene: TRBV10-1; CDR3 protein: CASRSSGADTQYF
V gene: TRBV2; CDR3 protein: CASSERGGQDSPLHF
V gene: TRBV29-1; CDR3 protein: CSVEDRGHFQETQYF
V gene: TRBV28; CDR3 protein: CASRGRVGGATDTQYF
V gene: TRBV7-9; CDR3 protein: CASSPRGGSGNTIYF
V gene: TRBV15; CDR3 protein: CATSRSDFGSDTQYF
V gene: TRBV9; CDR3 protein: CASSVSGAYEQYF
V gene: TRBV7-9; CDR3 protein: CASSPRGGTGELFF
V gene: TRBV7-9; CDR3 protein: CASSPGQDLHAQPQHF
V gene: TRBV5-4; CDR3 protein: CASSTPRTDSYEQYF
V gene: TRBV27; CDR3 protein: CASSSSRTGRTDTQYF
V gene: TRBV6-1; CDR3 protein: CASSENRRTGELFF
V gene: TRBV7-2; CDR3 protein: CASSFSGNTGELFF
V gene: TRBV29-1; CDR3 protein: CSTGTSGGTDTQYF
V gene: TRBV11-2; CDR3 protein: CASSPSGTGLNEQFF
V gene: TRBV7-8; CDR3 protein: CASSSRGEQFF
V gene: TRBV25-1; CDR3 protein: CASYAGQSQPQHF
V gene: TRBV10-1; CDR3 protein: CASSESRGRGYTF
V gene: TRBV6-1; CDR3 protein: CASSRDRYQETQYF
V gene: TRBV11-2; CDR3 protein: CASSLGLNQPQHF
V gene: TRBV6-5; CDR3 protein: CASRDSSPYNEQFF